The 6 T cell receptor beta chains below come from one sample, sequenced in a study of blood T cells in healthy people across ages. A second PCR of about 6 to 12 cycles used a sample-barcoded 5' primer and a J-beta primer mix. TCRdb recomputed calls from the 5' RACE reads with MiXCR, one row per CDR3 protein. The sample consists of about 830,000 distinct CDR3 sequences, about 62% of them appearing once. The sample consisted of blood. The origin of the receptors is a man under 40 in good health.

In this sample, this clonotype turned up once. The rearrangement joins TRBV5-1 to TRBJ2-2; 8 bases are shared with TRBD1. Germline V gives CDR1 SGHRS, CDR2 YFSETQ. CDR3 length equals 14 residues. The J segment lost 6 bases and the V segment lost 0 bases, leaving 1 base of the junction unmatched. The CDR3 sequence is CASSLDRGSGELFF. DNA for the CDR3: TGCGCCAGCAGCTTGGACAGGGGGTCCGGGGAGCTGTTTTTT.

This clonotype has just a few counts. Written as DNA, the CDR3 is TGCAGTGCCTACGGACTAGCGGGGGGACTAGGGAATGAGCAGTTCTTC. Its protein is CSAYGLAGGLGNEQFF. This chain connects TRBV20-1 to TRBJ2-1; 14 bases agree with TRBD2. The CDR3 consists of 16 residues. The V and J ends lost 6 bases and 7 bases, in that order; junction bases with no gene match: 11. CDR1 and CDR2 from the germline V gene are DFQATT and SNEGSKA (reference sequence).

This clonotype has more than one count but fewer than ten. The chain has TRBV25-1 and TRBJ2-7, with 7 bases aligning to TRBD1. The V gene's germline CDR1 is MGHDK and CDR2 SYGVNS. Unmatched junction bases numbered 9, after V lost 7 bases and J lost 3 bases. CDR3 size: 14 residues. The CDR3 bases are TGTGCCAGCAAGGGAAAGGGGGCGATCTACGAGCAGTACTTC. Its protein product is CASKGKGAIYEQYF.

In regard to this clonotype: One end of the junction varies from germline; a read error may be responsible. The rearrangement links TRBV7-2 to TRBJ1-6; D might be TRBD1 (5 bases). Per germline, CDR1 SGHTA and CDR2 FQGNSA. The CDR3 runs to 16 residues. CDR3 coding DNA: TGTGCCAGCGGCTTACTTCAGGGCGTTGGTAGTTCACCCCTCCACTTT. Protein sequence: CASGLLQGVGSSPLHF.

J is TRBJ2-5 and V is TRBV19; D might be TRBD1 or TRBD2, each matching 5 bases. Matching the DNA end better, TRBJ2-4 makes the J call doubtful. The CDR3 covers 15 residues. The germline V gene has CDR1 LNHDA and CDR2 SQIVND (reference sequence). CDR3 nucleotide sequence: TGTGCCAGTAGTATAGCTCGAGGGGCCGGGCACATTCAGTACTTC. Translated, it gives CASSIARGAGHIQYF.

V and J are TRBV2 and TRBJ2-4, with 8 bases fitting TRBD1. The DNA matches TRBJ2-5 better at its end, which makes the J call doubtful. Germline-derived CDR1 and CDR2 are SNHLY and FYNNEI. This CDR3 is 14 amino acids long. This CDR3 is CASRLGQGGETQYF. CDR3 coding DNA: TGTGCCAGCAGACTCGGACAGGGCGGGGAGACCCAGTACTTC.